This record looks at one TCR beta chain sequence and its context. What it binds is not known. This record belongs to a study of graft-versus-host responses after intestinal transplantation. Study overall: Recipients had multivisceral, liver-intestinal, or isolated intestinal transplants.

Study observations and caveats: Detected in recipient marrow were GvH clones, some of which were first observed in ileum or blood.

V gave up 4 bases and J gave up 7 bases, with 8 bases separating them. The CDR3 contains 12 residues. Germline CDR1 is SGHAT and CDR2 is FQNNGV. The data were produced by immunoSEQ multiplex PCR, yet TCRdb's version contains in-frame clones alone and is incomplete. The table shows 90,000 to 95,000 clones, with about 90% occurring only once. This receptor was identified in a human donor who received an intestinal transplant. The sequences come from unstimulated CD8+ T cells sorted from spleen or lymph node cells, collected before intestinal transplant. The V gene is TRBV11-2, the J gene TRBJ2-4; D not resolved. CDR3 protein: CASSSARNIQYF. For the CDR3, the DNA is TGTGCCAGCAGCTCCGCTCGGAACATTCAGTACTTC.